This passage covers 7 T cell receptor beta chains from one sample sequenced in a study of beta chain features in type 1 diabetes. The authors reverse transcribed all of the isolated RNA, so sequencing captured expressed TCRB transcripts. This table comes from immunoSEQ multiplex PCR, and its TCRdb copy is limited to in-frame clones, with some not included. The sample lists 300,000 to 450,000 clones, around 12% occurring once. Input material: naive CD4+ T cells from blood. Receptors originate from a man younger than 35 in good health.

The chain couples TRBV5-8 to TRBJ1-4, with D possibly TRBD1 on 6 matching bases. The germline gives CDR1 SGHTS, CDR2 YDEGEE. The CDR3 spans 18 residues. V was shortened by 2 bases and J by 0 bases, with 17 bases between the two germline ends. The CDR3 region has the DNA TGTGCCAGCAGCTTTGGACAGCCCAAACTTGCAACTAATGAAAAACTGTTTTTT. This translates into CASSFGQPKLATNEKLFF.

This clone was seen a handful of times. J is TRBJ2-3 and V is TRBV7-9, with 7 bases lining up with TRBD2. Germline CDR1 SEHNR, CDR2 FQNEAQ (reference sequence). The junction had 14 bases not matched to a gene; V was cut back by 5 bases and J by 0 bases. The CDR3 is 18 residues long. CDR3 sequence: CASSLSGIVGSSTDTQYF. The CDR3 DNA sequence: TGTGCCAGCAGCCTGAGCGGGATAGTGGGATCTAGCACAGATACGCAGTATTTT.

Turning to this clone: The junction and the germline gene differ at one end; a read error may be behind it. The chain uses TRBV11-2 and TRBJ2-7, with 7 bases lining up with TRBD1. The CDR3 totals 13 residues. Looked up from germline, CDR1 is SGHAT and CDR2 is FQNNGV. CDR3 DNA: TGTGCCAGCAGCATAGACAGGGCCTACGAGCAGTACTTC. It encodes CASSIDRAYEQYF.

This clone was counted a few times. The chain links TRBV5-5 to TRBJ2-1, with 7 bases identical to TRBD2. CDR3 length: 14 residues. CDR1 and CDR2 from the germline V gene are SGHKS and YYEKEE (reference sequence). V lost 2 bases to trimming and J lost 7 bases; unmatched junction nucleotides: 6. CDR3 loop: CASSFSREWNEQFF. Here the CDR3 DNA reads TGTGCCAGCAGCTTCTCGCGGGAGTGGAATGAGCAGTTCTTC.

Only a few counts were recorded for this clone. CDR3 coding DNA: TGCGCCAGCAGCTTGACAGGGGGGAGCTCCTACGAGCAGTACTTC. Residues: CASSLTGGSSYEQYF. The V call is TRBV5-1, the J call TRBJ2-7, with 8 nucleotides matching TRBD1. Trimming removed 1 base from V and 0 bases from J; junction bases left unmatched: 3. Germline values: CDR1 SGHRS, CDR2 YFSETQ. The length of the CDR3 is 15 residues.

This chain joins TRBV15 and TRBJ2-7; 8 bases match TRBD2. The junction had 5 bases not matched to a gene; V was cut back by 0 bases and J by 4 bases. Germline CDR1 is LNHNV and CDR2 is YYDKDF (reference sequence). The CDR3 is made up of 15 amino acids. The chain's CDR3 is CATSREVAGTYEQYF. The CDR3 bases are TGTGCCACCAGCAGAGAGGTAGCGGGAACGTACGAGCAGTACTTC.

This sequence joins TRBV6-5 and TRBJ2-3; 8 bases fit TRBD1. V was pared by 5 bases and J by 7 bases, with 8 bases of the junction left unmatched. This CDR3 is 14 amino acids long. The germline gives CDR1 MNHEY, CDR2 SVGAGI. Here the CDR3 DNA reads TGTGCCAGCAGTCCCGGACAGGGAAGGTATACGCAGTATTTT. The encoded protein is CASSPGQGRYTQYF.